These 2 T cell receptor beta chains originate from one sample sequenced in a study of blood T cells in healthy people across ages. Using a J-beta primer mix together with a sample-barcoded 5' primer, a second PCR was run for 7 to 11 cycles. One entry per CDR3 protein, called by TCRdb with MiXCR from the 5' RACE reads. The table lists 650,000 to 1,000,000 distinct CDR3 sequences, 36% of them singletons, with 13% in the top ten. What was sequenced was blood. The receptors were gathered from a young man in good health.

This clonotype has ten or more counts. The chain joins TRBV7-2 to TRBJ2-1, with 7 bases identical to TRBD2. The CDR3 has 15 amino acids. Germline V gene sequence: CDR1 SGHTA, CDR2 FQGNSA. V was clipped by 5 bases and J by 2 bases; unmatched bases: 6. The CDR3 DNA reads TGTGCCAGCAGCACTCGGACTAGTCCCTACAATGAGCAGTTCTTC. Translated: CASSTRTSPYNEQFF.

The chain recombines TRBV20-1 with TRBJ2-3, with 8 bases fitting TRBD1. CDR3 length equals 11 residues. The V gene's germline CDR1 is DFQATT and CDR2 SNEGSKA (reference sequence). V lost 6 bases to trimming and J lost 10 bases; unmatched junction nucleotides: 6. The CDR3 is CSARGQGPQYF. CDR3 nucleotides: TGCAGTGCCCGAGGACAGGGACCGCAGTATTTT.